A selection of T cell receptor beta chains follows, all from one sample in a study of type 1 and type 2 diabetes patients. In TCRdb, the multiplex PCR reads were re-called with MiXCR into one record per CDR3 protein. The profile covers about 250,000 distinct CDR3 sequences, with around 47% appearing a single time and 12% to 15% taken by the ten largest. The source material was peripheral blood mononuclear cells (PBMCs). The receptors here all came from a man younger than 30 with type 2 diabetes. Both conserved end residues are part of each CDR3. The D gene is left open where the match is weak. Not every row has a clone size; where given, it reads once, few, many or a size class.

D gene	J gene	clone size	V gene	CDR3 DNA	CDR3 protein
-	TRBJ1-4	-	TRBV15	TGTGCCACCAGCAGAGATGACAGCGAAAAACTGTTTTTT	CATSRDDSEKLFF
-	TRBJ2-7	many	TRBV14	TGTGCCAGCAGCCAAGACTTCTACGAGCAGTACTTC	CASSQDFYEQYF
-	TRBJ1-2	-	TRBV6-5	TGTGCCAGCAGTTTAGGGACGTCTTATGGCTACACCTTC	CASSLGTSYGYTF
-	TRBJ2-7	-	TRBV9	TGTGCCAGCAGCGTAGCTGGGGATAACGATGAGCAGTACTTC	CASSVAGDNDEQYF
TRBD2	TRBJ2-7	-	TRBV27	TGTGCCAGCAGTTTATTTGCAGCGGGAGGAAGCGAGCAGTACTTC	CASSLFAAGGSEQYF
-	TRBJ2-7	few	TRBV20-1	TGCAGTGCTAGAGATTATGGGGGATCCCCAGGCTACGAGCAGTACTTC	CSARDYGGSPGYEQYF
-	TRBJ2-2	-	TRBV6-6	TGTGCCAGCAGTCCCAACCCGAGGTCGGGCACCGGGGAGCTGTTTTTT	CASSPNPRSGTGELFF
TRBD2	TRBJ2-3	-	TRBV28	TGTGCCAGCGCGACTAGCGGTACAGATACGCAGTATTTT	CASATSGTDTQYF
-	TRBJ2-7	few	TRBV7-3	TGTGCCAGCAGCTTAACGCTGGAGGGCGAGCAGTACTTC	CASSLTLEGEQYF
-	TRBJ1-1	-	TRBV20-1	TGCAGTGCGGTTTACTGGGGCGCTTTCTTT	CSAVYWGAFF
TRBD1	TRBJ1-4	-	TRBV7-2	TGTGCCAGCAGCCCGACAGGGGCTAATGAAAAACTGTTTTTT	CASSPTGANEKLFF
-	TRBJ2-7	few	TRBV6-6	TGTGCCAGCAGGGCAGGTCTAAGCTCCTACGAGCAGTACTTC	CASRAGLSSYEQYF
-	TRBJ2-7	-	TRBV12-3/TRBV12-4	TGTGCCAGCAGTTTAGTTCGGCAGGGCAGGCACGAGCAGTACTTC	CASSLVRQGRHEQYF
-	TRBJ2-2	-	TRBV7-2	TGTGCCAGCAGCTTAGGGGCGGTGAGCACCGGGGAGCTGTTTTTT	CASSLGAVSTGELFF
-	TRBJ1-2	-	TRBV14	TGTGCCAGCAGCGCCTTAGGAGGGTACCGGAACTATGGCTACACCTTC	CASSALGGYRNYGYTF
-	TRBJ2-7	many	TRBV30	TGTGCCTGCATCCGGGACCCTGCCTACGAGCAGTACTTC	CACIRDPAYEQYF
TRBD2	TRBJ2-5	many	TRBV30	TGTGCCTCAACCTTTGGAGCGGGGGGGCAAGAGACCCAGTACTTC	CASTFGAGGQETQYF
-	TRBJ1-6	few	TRBV30	TGTGCCTGGACCGGATTTTGGGGACGGAGTGATTCACCCCTCCACTTT	CAWTGFWGRSDSPLHF
-	TRBJ1-2	-	TRBV7-3	TGTGCCAGCAGCCAAGAGTCGGGGGGCGCCGGGTATGGCTACACCTTC	CASSQESGGAGYGYTF
TRBD1	TRBJ2-5	many	TRBV19	TGTGCCAGTAGTATCGGCGGACAGGGACAAGAGACCCAGTACTTC	CASSIGGQGQETQYF
-	TRBJ2-7	-	TRBV14	TGTGCCAGCAGCCAACTAGTTGGGAACTACGAGCAGTACTTC	CASSQLVGNYEQYF
TRBD1	TRBJ2-3	-	TRBV2	TGTGCCAGCAGCGCAGACAGGGGGAGATCGCAGTATTTT	CASSADRGRSQYF
TRBD1	TRBJ2-1	once	TRBV12-5	TGTGCTAGTAGTTTGGTTTATCGACAGGGGACGGACGAGCAGTTCTTC	CASSLVYRQGTDEQFF
-	TRBJ2-7	few	TRBV7-2	TGTGCCAGCAGCTTCGTCAGGGAATTAAGGAACTACGAGCAGTACTTC	CASSFVRELRNYEQYF
-	TRBJ2-7	-	TRBV6-5	TGTGCCAGCAGCACAGGGTTTTTCCACGAGCAGTACTTC	CASSTGFFHEQYF
TRBD2	TRBJ2-7	once	TRBV2	TGTGCCGGCAGTGATCAGCTAGCGGGAAAAGGTTACGAGCAGTACTTC	CAGSDQLAGKGYEQYF
-	TRBJ2-1	few	TRBV19	TGTGCCAGTAGTACGGGGGACATCGAGCAGTTCTTC	CASSTGDIEQFF
TRBD1	TRBJ1-5	-	TRBV19	TGTGCCAGTAAGCAGGGGGCAGTCAATCAGCCCCAGCATTTT	CASKQGAVNQPQHF
-	TRBJ1-2	-	TRBV12-3/TRBV12-4	TGTGCCAGCAGTTTTGGGAGGGGAGGTCTCAATTATGGCTACACCTTC	CASSFGRGGLNYGYTF
TRBD2	TRBJ2-2	few	TRBV19	TGTGCCAGTAAAGGAACGGGAGGGGGGAGCGGGGAGCTGTTTTTT	CASKGTGGGSGELFF
TRBD1	TRBJ2-2	few	TRBV27	TGTGCCAGCATCGACAGGGGGTTCGGGACCGGGGAGCTGTTTTTT	CASIDRGFGTGELFF
-	TRBJ1-1	-	TRBV28	TGTGCCAGCAGTCTCCGCTTTAGGTGGGGCACTGAAGCTTTCTTT	CASSLRFRWGTEAFF
TRBD2	TRBJ2-5	few	TRBV19	TGTGCCAGTAGAAGAGGACTAGCCCAGACCCAGTACTTC	CASRRGLAQTQYF
TRBD1	TRBJ2-6	few	TRBV2	TGTGCCAGCGCCTGGACAGGGAAGGGCTCTGGGGCCAACGTCCTGTCTTTC	CASAWTGKGSGANVLSF
TRBD1	TRBJ1-2	many	TRBV19	TGTGCCAGTAGCCTGACAGGGGAAGGCTACACCTTC	CASSLTGEGYTF
-	TRBJ2-5	few	TRBV7-9	TGTGCCAGCAGCTTAAAACCGGCAGCCCAAGAGACCCAGTACTTC	CASSLKPAAQETQYF
-	TRBJ2-5	few	TRBV28	TGTGCCAGCAGTGCCGGGGGCGCGTTTGGAGAGACCCAGTACTTC	CASSAGGAFGETQYF
-	TRBJ2-7	many	TRBV12-3/TRBV12-4	TGTGCCAGCAGTTTACTAGGGTACGAGCAGTACTTC	CASSLLGYEQYF
TRBD1	TRBJ2-1	few	TRBV11-2	TGTGCCAGCAGCCCCGGGACAGCCTACAATGAGCAGTTCTTC	CASSPGTAYNEQFF
-	TRBJ2-1	few	TRBV19	TGTGCCAGTACGACCTCCTACAATGAGCAGTTCTTC	CASTTSYNEQFF
-	TRBJ2-7	few	TRBV9	TGTGCCAGCAGCGTTGGACACAACTCCTACGAGCAGTACTTC	CASSVGHNSYEQYF
TRBD1	TRBJ2-1	-	TRBV5-1	TGCGCCAGCAGCGCGGACAGGGGATACGAGCAGTTCTTC	CASSADRGYEQFF
-	TRBJ2-5	few	TRBV5-5	TGTGCCAGCAGCTTGGCGGTCAGGGGAGGACAAGAGACCCAGTACTTC	CASSLAVRGGQETQYF
TRBD1	TRBJ2-7	-	TRBV5-1	TGCGCCAGCAGCTTGGCAGGGGGCCTCGGCGAGCAGTACTTC	CASSLAGGLGEQYF
TRBD2	TRBJ2-1	-	TRBV30	TGTGCCTGGACCGCGGGATTCCTACGGGGGGATGAGCAGTTCTTC	CAWTAGFLRGDEQFF
-	TRBJ2-2	-	TRBV30	TGTGCCTGGAGTATGAGTAGCGGGGAGCTGTTTTTT	CAWSMSSGELFF
-	TRBJ2-6	many	TRBV15	TGTGCCACCAGACAGGAATCCCTAAGTGGGGCCAACGTCCTGACTTTC	CATRQESLSGANVLTF
-	TRBJ1-6	-	TRBV7-2	TGTGCCAGCAGCGAGGCCATAGATTCACCCCTCCACTTT	CASSEAIDSPLHF
-	TRBJ1-3	once	TRBV12-3/TRBV12-4	TGTGCCAGCAGAGAGTCGGGCTCTGGAAACACCATATATTTT	CASRESGSGNTIYF
-	TRBJ2-7	-	TRBV7-9	TGTGCCAGCAGCGGCACAGTAAGAGGCTACGAGCAGTACTTC	CASSGTVRGYEQYF
TRBD1	TRBJ2-7	-	TRBV20-1	TGCAGTGTCCCGGGACAGGGTGCAGCCGAGCAGTACTTC	CSVPGQGAAEQYF
-	TRBJ2-7	many	TRBV12-3/TRBV12-4	TGTGCCAGCAGTTTATGGGCCTACGAGCAGTACTTC	CASSLWAYEQYF
TRBD1	TRBJ2-3	-	TRBV7-8	TGCGCCAGCAGCCCCGACAGGGTCACAGGTACGCAGTATTTT	CASSPDRVTGTQYF
-	TRBJ2-7	once	TRBV20-1	TGCAGTGCTACGGAGACTGGCTACGAGCAGTACTTC	CSATETGYEQYF
-	TRBJ1-2	-	TRBV19	TGTGCCAGTAGTATCGACAGCCACTATGGCTACACCTTC	CASSIDSHYGYTF
-	TRBJ2-1	-	TRBV29-1	TGCAGCGTTTTAACCTACAATGAGCAGTTCTTC	CSVLTYNEQFF
TRBD1	TRBJ1-1	-	TRBV12-3/TRBV12-4	TGTGCCAGCAGCTTAGGGCAGGGACAGGTGAACACTGAAGCTTTCTTT	CASSLGQGQVNTEAFF
TRBD1	TRBJ2-3	-	TRBV12-3/TRBV12-4	TGTGCCAGCAGTCTACCGGGACAGAGCACAGATACGCAGTATTTT	CASSLPGQSTDTQYF
TRBD2	TRBJ2-7	many	TRBV19	TGTGCCAGTAGTATTGGTTCTAGCGGGAGTTACGAGCAGTACTTC	CASSIGSSGSYEQYF